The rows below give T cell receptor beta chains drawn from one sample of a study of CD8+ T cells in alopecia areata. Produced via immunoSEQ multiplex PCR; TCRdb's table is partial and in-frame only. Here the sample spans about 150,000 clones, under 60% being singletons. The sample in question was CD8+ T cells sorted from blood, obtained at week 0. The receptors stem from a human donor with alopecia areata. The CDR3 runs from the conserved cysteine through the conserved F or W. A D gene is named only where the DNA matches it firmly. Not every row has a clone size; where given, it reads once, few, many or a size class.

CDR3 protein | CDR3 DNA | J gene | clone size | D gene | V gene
CASSDLRYGYTF | TGTGCCAGCAGTGATTTGCGATATGGCTACACCTTC | TRBJ1-2 | - | - | TRBV27
CAWGLGNQPQHF | TGTGCCTGGGGACTGGGGAATCAGCCCCAGCATTTT | TRBJ1-5 | once | - | TRBV30
CSVAPGGTYEQYF | TGCAGCGTTGCGCCAGGGGGAACCTACGAGCAGTACTTC | TRBJ2-7 | - | TRBD1 | TRBV29-1
CASSSLAGGIKNIQYF | TGTGCCAGCAGCTCACTAGCGGGGGGGATCAAAAACATTCAGTACTTC | TRBJ2-4 | few | TRBD2 | TRBV7-9
CSVEEGAANPQYF | TGCAGCGTTGAAGAGGGGGCTGCCAACCCGCAGTATTTT | TRBJ2-3 | few | - | TRBV29-1
CASSQDGGPGELFF | TGCGCCAGCAGCCAAGATGGGGGTCCCGGGGAGCTGTTTTTT | TRBJ2-2 | - | - | TRBV4-1
CATSRDWIYEQYF | TGTGCCACCAGCAGAGATTGGATTTACGAGCAGTACTTC | TRBJ2-7 | - | - | TRBV15
CASSSDGEETQYF | TGTGCCAGCAGCTCGGACGGAGAAGAGACCCAGTACTTC | TRBJ2-5 | - | - | TRBV11-1
CANSQGTAEQYF | TGTGCCAACAGCCAAGGGACTGCCGAGCAGTACTTC | TRBJ2-7 | - | - | TRBV7-2
CASSVSRGGGTDTQYF | TGTGCCAGCAGCGTATCCCGGGGCGGAGGCACAGATACGCAGTATTTT | TRBJ2-3 | - | - | TRBV9
CASSSRGNTDTQYF | TGTGCCAGCAGCTCGCGGGGGAACACAGATACGCAGTATTTT | TRBJ2-3 | - | TRBD2 | TRBV9
CAITPGNYGYTF | TGTGCCATCACCCCGGGAAACTATGGCTACACCTTC | TRBJ1-2 | - | - | TRBV10-3
CASSLSGESRYEQYF | TGCGCCAGCAGCTTATCGGGGGAATCCAGGTACGAGCAGTACTTC | TRBJ2-7 | - | - | TRBV5-1
CASQPGYASPLHF | TGTGCCTCTCAACCGGGATATGCTTCACCCCTCCACTTT | TRBJ1-6 | - | - | TRBV30
CASSLDNEKLFF | TGTGCCAGTAGTCTGGATAATGAAAAACTGTTTTTT | TRBJ1-4 | few | - | TRBV19
CASSSSTGRHKNIQYF | TGTGCCAGCAGCTCCTCAACGGGACGCCACAAAAACATTCAGTACTTC | TRBJ2-4 | few | - | TRBV7-9
CASSLATEAFF | TGTGCCAGCAGCTTAGCGACAGAAGCTTTCTTT | TRBJ1-1 | - | - | TRBV7-9
CASSIGGDQYF | TGCGCCAGCTCAATAGGGGGGGATCAGTACTTC | TRBJ2-7 | few | - | TRBV10-2
CASSQALNYEQYF | TGCGCCAGCAGCCAGGCATTGAACTACGAGCAGTACTTC | TRBJ2-7 | - | - | TRBV4-1
CSVEKRGTPRIYNEQFF | TGCAGCGTTGAAAAGCGGGGGACCCCGAGGATCTACAATGAGCAGTTCTTC | TRBJ2-1 | - | TRBD2 | TRBV29-1
CASSSEGQGNSPLHF | TGTGCCAGCAGCTCAGAGGGACAGGGTAATTCACCCCTCCACTTT | TRBJ1-6 | - | TRBD1 | TRBV11-2
CAWGLGNEQFF | TGTGCCTGGGGACTAGGGAATGAGCAGTTCTTC | TRBJ2-1 | - | TRBD2 | TRBV30
CSVPGGANYGYTF | TGCAGCGTCCCAGGGGGGGCTAACTATGGCTACACCTTC | TRBJ1-2 | - | TRBD1 | TRBV29-1
CASSQGGTEGPMNTEAFF | TGCGCCAGCAGCCAAGGGGGGACCGAGGGCCCCATGAACACTGAAGCTTTCTTT | TRBJ1-1 | few | - | TRBV4-3
CASTENYEQYF | TGTGCCAGCACGGAGAACTACGAGCAGTACTTC | TRBJ2-7 | - | - | TRBV25-1
CASSSTEYYGYTF | TGTGCCAGCAGTTCCACAGAGTACTATGGCTACACCTTC | TRBJ1-2 | - | - | TRBV5-5
CASSLAGNTEAFF | TGTGCCAGCAGCTTAGCAGGGAACACTGAAGCTTTCTTT | TRBJ1-1 | - | - | TRBV7-3
CASSLGVAKTYEQYF | TGCGCCAGCAGCTTAGGAGTAGCGAAGACTTACGAGCAGTACTTC | TRBJ2-7 | many | - | TRBV5-1
CASNPGEGLNTEAFF | TGTGCCAGCAACCCAGGGGAAGGTCTTAACACTGAAGCTTTCTTT | TRBJ1-1 | - | - | TRBV2
CASSPNDDWPGQFF | TGTGCCAGCAGTCCTAACGATGACTGGCCCGGGCAGTTCTTC | TRBJ2-1 | few | - | TRBV27
CASSPNRDSYNEQFF | TGCGCCAGCAGCCCAAACCGGGACAGTTACAATGAGCAGTTCTTC | TRBJ2-1 | few | TRBD1 | TRBV5-1
CATWGWTEAFF | TGTGCCACCTGGGGGTGGACTGAAGCTTTCTTT | TRBJ1-1 | - | - | TRBV19
CASSVGGYSYEQYF | TGTGCCAGCAGCGTAGGGGGGTATTCCTACGAGCAGTACTTC | TRBJ2-7 | - | - | TRBV9
CASSPGQDTDTQYF | TGTGCCAGCTCACCAGGACAGGATACAGATACGCAGTATTTT | TRBJ2-3 | few | TRBD1 | TRBV18
CASSRRDYEQYF | TGTGCCAGTAGTAGGAGGGACTACGAGCAGTACTTC | TRBJ2-7 | many | - | TRBV19
CSVVYEEVGQYF | TGCAGCGTTGTTTATGAGGAGGTGGGGCAGTACTTC | TRBJ2-5 | few | - | TRBV29-1
CSEPRTRQESTDTQYF | TGCAGCGAACCCCGTACTCGTCAGGAAAGCACAGATACGCAGTATTTT | TRBJ2-3 | - | - | TRBV29-1
CSVSGGQHTYEQYF | TGCAGCGTTTCGGGGGGACAGCACACCTACGAGCAGTACTTC | TRBJ2-7 | few | - | TRBV29-1
CASSQALQSYSNQPQHF | TGTGCCAGCAGTCAAGCACTCCAGTCGTATAGCAATCAGCCCCAGCATTTT | TRBJ1-5 | - | - | TRBV2
CAWRPGLTKNIQYF | TGTGCCTGGAGACCGGGACTTACCAAAAACATTCAGTACTTC | TRBJ2-4 | - | - | TRBV30
CASSLIQERYEQYF | TGTGCCAGCAGCTTAATACAGGAGCGCTACGAGCAGTACTTC | TRBJ2-7 | few | - | TRBV7-2
CASSPGQGPYEQYF | TGTGCCAGCAGCCCCGGACAGGGGCCCTACGAGCAGTACTTC | TRBJ2-7 | - | TRBD1 | TRBV5-6
CASSYPGLSTEAFF | TGTGCCAGCAGTTACCCCGGGTTGTCCACTGAAGCTTTCTTT | TRBJ1-1 | - | - | TRBV6-5
CSVEKVGTGMREQYF | TGCAGCGTTGAGAAAGTGGGGACAGGGATGCGCGAGCAGTACTTC | TRBJ2-7 | few | TRBD1 | TRBV29-1
CASGPSVTNSLNYGYTF | TGTGCTAGTGGCCCCTCCGTTACCAACTCCCTTAACTATGGCTACACCTTC | TRBJ1-2 | - | - | TRBV12-5
CASSQADLGREQYF | TGCGCCAGCAGCCAAGCGGACTTGGGGAGGGAGCAGTACTTC | TRBJ2-7 | - | - | TRBV4-1
CASSQDRGLSYEQYF | TGCGCCAGCAGCCAAGACCGGGGACTCTCCTACGAGCAGTACTTC | TRBJ2-7 | - | - | TRBV4-3
CASSSTSGQETQYF | TGTGCCAGCAGCAGTACTAGCGGCCAAGAGACCCAGTACTTC | TRBJ2-5 | few | TRBD2 | TRBV7-8
CATSRGLFTDTQYF | TGTGCCACCAGCAGGGGCCTATTCACAGATACGCAGTATTTT | TRBJ2-3 | many | - | TRBV15
CASSFPPSYEQYF | TGTGCCAGCAGCTTTCCACCATCCTACGAGCAGTACTTC | TRBJ2-7 | - | - | TRBV5-8
CASSLWGVADTQYF | TGTGCCAGCAGTTTATGGGGGGTGGCAGATACGCAGTATTTT | TRBJ2-3 | few | - | TRBV27
CASSYTDTQYF | TGTGCCAGCAGCTACACAGATACGCAGTATTTT | TRBJ2-3 | few | - | TRBV7-2
CASSLSANQPQHF | TGTGCCAGCAGTTTATCGGCCAATCAGCCCCAGCATTTT | TRBJ1-5 | - | - | TRBV27
CATSRTRDYNEQFF | TGTGCCACCAGCCGGACTAGAGACTACAATGAGCAGTTCTTC | TRBJ2-1 | - | TRBD2 | TRBV15
CSVESGDSYEQYF | TGCAGCGTTGAATCAGGGGACAGCTACGAGCAGTACTTC | TRBJ2-7 | few | TRBD1 | TRBV29-1
CASSLRSGDTEAFF | TGTGCCAGCAGTCTTAGATCAGGGGACACTGAAGCTTTCTTT | TRBJ1-1 | - | - | TRBV9
CAWTPGHNTGELFF | TGTGCCTGGACTCCGGGACACAACACCGGGGAGCTGTTTTTT | TRBJ2-2 | once | - | TRBV30
CSAGYGSYNEQFF | TGCAGCGCCGGATATGGGTCCTACAATGAGCAGTTCTTC | TRBJ2-1 | - | - | TRBV29-1
CAISEVAAGGYTF | TGTGCCATCAGTGAAGTTGCGGCAGGGGGGTACACCTTC | TRBJ1-2 | few | TRBD1 | TRBV10-3